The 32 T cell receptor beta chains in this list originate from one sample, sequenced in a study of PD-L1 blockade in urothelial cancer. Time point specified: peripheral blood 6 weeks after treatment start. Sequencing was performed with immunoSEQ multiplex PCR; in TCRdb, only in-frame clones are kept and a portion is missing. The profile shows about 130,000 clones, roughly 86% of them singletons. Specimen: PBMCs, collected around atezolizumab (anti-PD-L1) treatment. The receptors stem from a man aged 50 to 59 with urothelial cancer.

CDR3: CASGTSGALLYNEQFF. The CDR3 bases are TGTGCTAGTGGTACCTCTGGGGCCCTCCTCTACAATGAGCAGTTCTTC. The gene calls are TRBV12-5 and TRBJ2-1; D might be TRBD1 (5 bases). V lost 5 bases and J 3 bases, leaving 17 bases between the germline ends. Germline CDR1 and CDR2: LGHNT and FRNRAP. CDR3 size: 16 residues.

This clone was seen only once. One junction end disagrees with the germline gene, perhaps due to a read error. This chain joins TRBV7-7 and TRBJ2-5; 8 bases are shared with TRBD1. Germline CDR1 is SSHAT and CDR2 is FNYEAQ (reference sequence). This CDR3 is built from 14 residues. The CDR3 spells CASSSAGGGETQYF. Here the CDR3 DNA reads TGTGCTAGCAGCTCCGCAGGGGGCGGGGAGACCCAGTACTTC. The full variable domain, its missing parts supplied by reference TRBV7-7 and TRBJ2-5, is GAGVSQSPRYKVTKRGQDVTLRCDPISSHATLYWYQQALGQGPEFLTYFNYEAQPDKSGLPSDRFSAERPEGSISTLTIQRTEQRDSAMYRCASSSAGGGETQYFGPGTRLLVL.

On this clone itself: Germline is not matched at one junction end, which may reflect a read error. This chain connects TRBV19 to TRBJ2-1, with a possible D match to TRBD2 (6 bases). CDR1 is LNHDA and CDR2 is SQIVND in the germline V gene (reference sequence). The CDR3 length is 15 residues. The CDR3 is CASSTSQRSYNEQFF. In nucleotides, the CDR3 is TGTGCCAGCAGTACTAGCCAAAGGTCCTACAATGAGCAGTTCTTC. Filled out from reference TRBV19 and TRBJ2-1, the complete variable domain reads DGGITQSPKYLFRKEGQNVTLSCEQNLNHDAMYWYRQDPGQGLRLIYYSQIVNDFQKGDIAEGYSVSREKKESFPLTVTSAQKNPTAFYLCASSTSQRSYNEQFFGPGTRLTVL.

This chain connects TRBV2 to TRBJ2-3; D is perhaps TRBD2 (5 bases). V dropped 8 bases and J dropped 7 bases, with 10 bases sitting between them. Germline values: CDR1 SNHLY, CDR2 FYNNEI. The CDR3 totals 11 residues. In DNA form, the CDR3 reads TGTGCCAGCGGGAGCTCGAATACGCAGTATTTT. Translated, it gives CASGSSNTQYF.

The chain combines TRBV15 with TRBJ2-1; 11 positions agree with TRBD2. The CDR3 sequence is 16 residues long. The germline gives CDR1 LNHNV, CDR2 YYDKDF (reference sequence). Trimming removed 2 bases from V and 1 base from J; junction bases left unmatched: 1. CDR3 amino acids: CATSRTSGSSYNEQFF. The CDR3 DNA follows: TGTGCCACCAGCAGAACTAGCGGGAGTTCCTACAATGAGCAGTTCTTC.

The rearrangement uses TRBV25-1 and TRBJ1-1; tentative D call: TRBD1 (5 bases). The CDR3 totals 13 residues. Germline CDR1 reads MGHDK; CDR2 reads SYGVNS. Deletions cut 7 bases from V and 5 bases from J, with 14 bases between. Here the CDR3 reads CASISFGGTEAFF. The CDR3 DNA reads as TGTGCCAGCATTTCTTTCGGGGGAACTGAAGCTTTCTTT.

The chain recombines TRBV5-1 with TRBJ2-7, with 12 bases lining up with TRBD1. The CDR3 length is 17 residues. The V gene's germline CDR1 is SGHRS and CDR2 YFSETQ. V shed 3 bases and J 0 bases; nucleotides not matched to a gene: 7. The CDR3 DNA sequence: TGCGCCAGCAGCTCGTTGAGGGACAGGGGGCTCTCCTACGAGCAGTACTTC. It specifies CASSSLRDRGLSYEQYF.

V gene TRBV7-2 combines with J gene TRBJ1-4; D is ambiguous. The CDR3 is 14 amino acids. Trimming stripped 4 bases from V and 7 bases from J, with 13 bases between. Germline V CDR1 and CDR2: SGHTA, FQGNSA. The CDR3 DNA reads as TGTGCCAGCAGCTCAGGATTGAGTAGTGAAAAACTGTTTTTT. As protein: CASSSGLSSEKLFF.

CDR3 bases: TGTGCCAGCAGCCACGTGAGCTCTGGAAACACCATATATTTT. Amino acid sequence: CASSHVSSGNTIYF. The chain uses TRBV14 and TRBJ1-3, with D unresolved. The CDR3 is 14 residues long. Germline V gene lookup returns CDR1 SGHDN and CDR2 FVKESK. Trimming took 3 bases from V and 0 from J, leaving 6 bases between them.

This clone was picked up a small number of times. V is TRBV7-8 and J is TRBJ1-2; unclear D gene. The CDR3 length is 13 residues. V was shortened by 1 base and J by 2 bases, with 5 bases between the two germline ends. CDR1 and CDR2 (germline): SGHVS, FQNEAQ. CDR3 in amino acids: CASSLDSNYGYTF. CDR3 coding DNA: TGTGCCAGCAGCTTAGACTCCAACTATGGCTACACCTTC.

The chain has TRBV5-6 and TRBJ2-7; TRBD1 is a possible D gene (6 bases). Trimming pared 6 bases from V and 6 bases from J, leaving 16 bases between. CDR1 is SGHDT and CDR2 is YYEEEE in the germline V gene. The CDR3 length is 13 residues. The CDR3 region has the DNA TGTGCCAGCACCCCCCAGGCCAGGGGCGAGCAGTACTTC. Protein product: CASTPQARGEQYF.

The CDR3 nucleotides read TGCGCCAGCAGCTTGGGACACTCCGCAACTAATGAAAAACTGTTTTTT. Amino acid sequence: CASSLGHSATNEKLFF. V gene TRBV5-1 combines with J gene TRBJ1-4; the D is unclear. The CDR3 spans 16 residues. Between the trimmed V and J ends, which lost 0 bases and 0 bases, there was a span of 9 bases. Germline-derived CDR1 and CDR2 are SGHRS and YFSETQ.

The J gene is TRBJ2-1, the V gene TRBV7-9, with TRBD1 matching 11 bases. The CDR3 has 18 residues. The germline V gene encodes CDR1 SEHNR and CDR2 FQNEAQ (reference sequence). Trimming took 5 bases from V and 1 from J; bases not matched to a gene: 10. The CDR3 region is CASSPGTGGSKSYNEQFF. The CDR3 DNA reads TGTGCCAGCAGCCCCGGGACAGGGGGATCCAAGTCCTACAATGAGCAGTTCTTC. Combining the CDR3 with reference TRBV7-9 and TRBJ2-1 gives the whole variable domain DTGVSQNPRHKITKRGQNVTFRCDPISEHNRLYWYRQTLGQGPEFLTYFQNEAQLEKSRLLSDRFSAERPKGSFSTLEIQRTEQGDSAMYLCASSPGTGGSKSYNEQFFGPGTRLTVL.

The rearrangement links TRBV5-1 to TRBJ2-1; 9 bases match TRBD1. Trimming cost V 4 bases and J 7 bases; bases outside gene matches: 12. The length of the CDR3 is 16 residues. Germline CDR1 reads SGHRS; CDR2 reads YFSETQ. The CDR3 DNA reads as TGCGCCAGCAGCGCAGACCGGGACAGGGTCGGGAATGAGCAGTTCTTC. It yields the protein CASSADRDRVGNEQFF.

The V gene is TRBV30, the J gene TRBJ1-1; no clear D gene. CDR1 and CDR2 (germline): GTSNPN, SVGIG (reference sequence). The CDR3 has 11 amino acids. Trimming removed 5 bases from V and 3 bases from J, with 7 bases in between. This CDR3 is CAWGRDTEAFF. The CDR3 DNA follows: TGTGCCTGGGGGAGGGACACTGAAGCTTTCTTT.

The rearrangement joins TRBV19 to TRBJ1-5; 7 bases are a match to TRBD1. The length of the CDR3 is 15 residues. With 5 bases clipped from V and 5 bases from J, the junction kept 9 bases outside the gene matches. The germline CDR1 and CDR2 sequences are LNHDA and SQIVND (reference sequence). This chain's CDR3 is CASSSDRSGYQPQHF. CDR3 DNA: TGTGCCAGTAGTTCGGACAGGAGCGGCTATCAGCCCCAGCATTTT.

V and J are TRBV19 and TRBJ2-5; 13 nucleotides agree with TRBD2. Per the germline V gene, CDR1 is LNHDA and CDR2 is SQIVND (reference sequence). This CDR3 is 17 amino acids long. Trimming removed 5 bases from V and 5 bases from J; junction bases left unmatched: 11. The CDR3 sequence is CASSPTSGRANSETQYF. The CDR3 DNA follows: TGTGCCAGTAGTCCAACTAGCGGGAGGGCTAATTCTGAGACCCAGTACTTC. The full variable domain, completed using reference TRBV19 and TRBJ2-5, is DGGITQSPKYLFRKEGQNVTLSCEQNLNHDAMYWYRQDPGQGLRLIYYSQIVNDFQKGDIAEGYSVSREKKESFPLTVTSAQKNPTAFYLCASSPTSGRANSETQYFGPGTRLLVL.

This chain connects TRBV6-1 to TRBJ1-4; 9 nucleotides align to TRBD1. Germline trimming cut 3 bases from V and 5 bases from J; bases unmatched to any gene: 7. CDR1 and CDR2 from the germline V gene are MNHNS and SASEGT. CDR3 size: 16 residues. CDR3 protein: CASSELQGAKNEKLFF. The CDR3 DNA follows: TGTGCCAGCAGTGAGTTACAGGGGGCGAAGAATGAAAAACTGTTTTTT.

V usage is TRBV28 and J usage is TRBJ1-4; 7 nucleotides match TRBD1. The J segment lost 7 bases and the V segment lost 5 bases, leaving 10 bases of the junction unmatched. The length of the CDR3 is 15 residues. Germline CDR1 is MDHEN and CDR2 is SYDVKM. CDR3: CASSTTTGLREKLFF. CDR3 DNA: TGTGCCAGCAGTACAACGACAGGGTTACGTGAAAAACTGTTTTTT. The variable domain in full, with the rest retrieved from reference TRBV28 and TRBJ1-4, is DVKVTQSSRYLVKRTGEKVFLECVQDMDHENMFWYRQDPGLGLRLIYFSYDVKMKEKGDIPEGYSVSREKKERFSLILESASTNQTSMYLCASSTTTGLREKLFFGSGTQLSVL.

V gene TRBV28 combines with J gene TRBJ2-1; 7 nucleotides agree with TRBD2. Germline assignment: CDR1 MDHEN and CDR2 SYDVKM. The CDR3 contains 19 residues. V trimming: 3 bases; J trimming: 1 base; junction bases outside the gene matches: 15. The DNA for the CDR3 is TGTGCCAGCAGTTTCCGGGCGGGAGTAAGGGCTTTGTCCTACAATGAGCAGTTCTTC. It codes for CASSFRAGVRALSYNEQFF. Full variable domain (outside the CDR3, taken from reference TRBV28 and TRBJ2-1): DVKVTQSSRYLVKRTGEKVFLECVQDMDHENMFWYRQDPGLGLRLIYFSYDVKMKEKGDIPEGYSVSREKKERFSLILESASTNQTSMYLCASSFRAGVRALSYNEQFFGPGTRLTVL.

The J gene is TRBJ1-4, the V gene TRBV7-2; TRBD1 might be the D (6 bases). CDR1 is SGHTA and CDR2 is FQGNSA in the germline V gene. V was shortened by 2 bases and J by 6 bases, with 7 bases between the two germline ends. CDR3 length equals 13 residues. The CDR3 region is CASSLWTDEKLFF. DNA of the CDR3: TGTGCCAGCAGCTTATGGACAGATGAAAAACTGTTTTTT. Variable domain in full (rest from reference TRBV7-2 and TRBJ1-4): GAGVSQSPSNKVTEKGKDVELRCDPISGHTALYWYRQSLGQGLEFLIYFQGNSAPDKSGLPSDRFSAERTGGSVSTLTIQRTQQEDSAVYLCASSLWTDEKLFFGSGTQLSVL.

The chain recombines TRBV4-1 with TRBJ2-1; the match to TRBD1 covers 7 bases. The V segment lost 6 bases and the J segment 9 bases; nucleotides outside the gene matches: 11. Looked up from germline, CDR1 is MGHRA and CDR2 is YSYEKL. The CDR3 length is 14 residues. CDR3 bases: TGCGCCAGCAGACTGGGGACAGCCTTTGGTGAGCAGTTCTTC. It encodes CASRLGTAFGEQFF.

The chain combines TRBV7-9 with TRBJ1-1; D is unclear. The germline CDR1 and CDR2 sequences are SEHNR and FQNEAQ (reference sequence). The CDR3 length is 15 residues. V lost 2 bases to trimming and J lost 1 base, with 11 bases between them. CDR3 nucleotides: TGTGCCAGCAGCTTAATTTTTACAACGAACACTGAAGCTTTCTTT. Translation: CASSLIFTTNTEAFF.

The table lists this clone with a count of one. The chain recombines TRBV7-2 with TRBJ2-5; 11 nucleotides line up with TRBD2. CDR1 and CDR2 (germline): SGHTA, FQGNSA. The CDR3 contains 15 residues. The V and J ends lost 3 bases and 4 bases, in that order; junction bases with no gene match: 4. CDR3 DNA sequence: TGTGCCAGCAGCTTTCAAGGACTAGCGGGAGAGACCCAGTACTTC. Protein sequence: CASSFQGLAGETQYF.

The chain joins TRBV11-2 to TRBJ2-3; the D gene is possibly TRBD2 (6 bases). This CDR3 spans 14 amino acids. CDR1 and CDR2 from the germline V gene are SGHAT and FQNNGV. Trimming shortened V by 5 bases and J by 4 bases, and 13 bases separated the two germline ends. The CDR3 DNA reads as TGTGCCAGCAGCAACAGGAGGGCCGCAGATACGCAGTATTTT. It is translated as CASSNRRAADTQYF.

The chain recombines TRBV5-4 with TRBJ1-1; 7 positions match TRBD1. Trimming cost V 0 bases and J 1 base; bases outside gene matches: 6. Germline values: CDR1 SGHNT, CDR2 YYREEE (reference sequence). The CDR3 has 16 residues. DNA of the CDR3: TGTGCCAGCAGCTTGGATGCCGGGACAGCGAACACTGAAGCTTTCTTT. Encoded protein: CASSLDAGTANTEAFF.

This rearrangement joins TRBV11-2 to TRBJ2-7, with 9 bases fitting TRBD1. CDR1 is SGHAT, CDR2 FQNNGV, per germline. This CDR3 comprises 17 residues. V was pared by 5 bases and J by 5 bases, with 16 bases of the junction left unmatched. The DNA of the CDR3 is TGTGCCAGCAGCCGGAACCGAGGCCGGGACAGGGTCCACGAGCAGTACTTC. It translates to CASSRNRGRDRVHEQYF.

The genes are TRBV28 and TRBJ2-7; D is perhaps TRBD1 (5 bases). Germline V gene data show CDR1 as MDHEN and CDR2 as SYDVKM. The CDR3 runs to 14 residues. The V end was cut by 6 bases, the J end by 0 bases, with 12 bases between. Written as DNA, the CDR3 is TGTGCCAGCAGAGAGACAGAAAACTCCTACGAGCAGTACTTC. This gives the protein CASRETENSYEQYF.

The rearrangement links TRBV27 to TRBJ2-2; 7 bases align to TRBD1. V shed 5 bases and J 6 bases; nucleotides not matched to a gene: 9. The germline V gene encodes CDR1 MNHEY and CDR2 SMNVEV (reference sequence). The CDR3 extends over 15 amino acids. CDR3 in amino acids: CASSQDRSSSGELFF. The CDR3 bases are TGTGCCAGCAGTCAGGACAGGTCGTCCTCCGGGGAGCTGTTTTTT.

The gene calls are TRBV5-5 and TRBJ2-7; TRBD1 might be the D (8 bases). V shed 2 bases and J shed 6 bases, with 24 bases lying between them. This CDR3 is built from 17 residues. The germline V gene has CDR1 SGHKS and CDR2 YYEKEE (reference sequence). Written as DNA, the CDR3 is TGTGCCAGCAGCTTTCTAATCTTCTCAGGGGGCGGGGGCGAGCAGTACTTC. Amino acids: CASSFLIFSGGGGEQYF.

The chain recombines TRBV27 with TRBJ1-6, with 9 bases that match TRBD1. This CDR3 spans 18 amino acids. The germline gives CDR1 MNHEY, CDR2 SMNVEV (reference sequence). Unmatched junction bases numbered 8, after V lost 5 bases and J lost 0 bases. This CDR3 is CASSPGTGSSSYNSPLHF. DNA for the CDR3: TGTGCCAGCAGTCCCGGGACAGGGTCTAGCTCCTATAATTCACCCCTCCACTTT.

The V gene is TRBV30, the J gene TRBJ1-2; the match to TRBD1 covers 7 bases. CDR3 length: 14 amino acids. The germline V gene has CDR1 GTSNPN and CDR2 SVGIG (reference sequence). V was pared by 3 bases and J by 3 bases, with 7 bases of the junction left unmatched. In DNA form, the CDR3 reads TGTGCCTGGAGGGTAACAGGGGTCCACTATGGCTACACCTTC. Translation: CAWRVTGVHYGYTF.